This is a list of T cell receptor beta chains from one sample in a study of beta chain features in type 1 diabetes. Sequenced by immunoSEQ multiplex PCR; TCRdb stores in-frame clones only, minus some. Here the sample spans 250,000 to 300,000 clones, roughly an eighth being singletons. Material for sequencing was naive CD4+ T cells from blood. The receptors originated from a man aged 25-45 years with type 1 diabetes. CDR3s include the opening cysteine and the closing phenylalanine or tryptophan. A D gene is named only where the DNA matches it firmly. Clone size, where shown, is once, few, many, or a class for clones that have expanded.

- | TRBJ2-2 | TRBV19 | - | CASSKQSVAITGELFF | TGTGCCAGTAGTAAGCAATCGGTAGCGATTACCGGGGAGCTGTTTTTT
TRBD1 | TRBJ1-2 | TRBV7-2 | few | CASSPTRDRKSGYTF | TGTGCCAGCAGCCCAACTCGGGACAGGAAGTCTGGCTACACCTTC
- | TRBJ2-1 | TRBV2 | few | CASSDMGGGSYNEQFF | TGTGCCAGCAGTGACATGGGAGGTGGATCCTACAATGAGCAGTTCTTC
TRBD2 | TRBJ2-1 | TRBV18 | - | CASSPPSSGRTYNEQFF | TGTGCCAGCTCACCACCGAGTAGCGGGAGAACGTACAATGAGCAGTTCTTC
- | TRBJ2-1 | TRBV5-1 | - | CASSLVPTGTSYNEQFF | TGCGCCAGCAGCTTGGTGCCCACAGGGACGTCCTACAATGAGCAGTTCTTC
TRBD1 | TRBJ2-2 | TRBV28 | - | CASSSPRTGNTGELFF | TGTGCCAGCAGTTCCCCCCGGACAGGGAACACCGGGGAGCTGTTTTTT
TRBD2 | TRBJ2-7 | TRBV7-2 | few | CASSSTKGLAGVYEQYF | TGTGCCAGCAGCTCCACCAAGGGACTAGCGGGAGTCTACGAGCAGTACTTC
- | TRBJ2-1 | TRBV19 | few | CASSIDQSGSNEQFF | TGTGCCAGTAGTATAGATCAATCAGGGTCCAATGAGCAGTTCTTC
TRBD1 | TRBJ2-2 | TRBV29-1 | few | CSVAGTGGLTGELFF | TGCAGCGTGGCCGGGACAGGGGGCCTCACCGGGGAGCTGTTTTTT
TRBD1 | TRBJ1-1 | TRBV5-4 | - | CASSLRHGQGGTEAFF | TGTGCCAGCAGCTTACGACACGGACAGGGGGGCACTGAAGCTTTCTTT
TRBD1 | TRBJ1-4 | TRBV28 | few | CASSGQVGEKLFF | TGTGCCAGCAGTGGACAGGTCGGGGAAAAACTGTTTTTT
- | TRBJ2-3 | TRBV4-1 | - | CASRRVFGESDTQYF | TGCGCCAGCAGGAGGGTGTTTGGGGAGTCAGATACGCAGTATTTT
- | TRBJ2-1 | TRBV4-2 | - | CASSQEGVSYNEQFF | TGTGCCAGCAGCCAAGAGGGAGTTTCGTACAATGAGCAGTTCTTC
- | TRBJ1-5 | TRBV5-1 | - | CASSPEGGANQPQHF | TGCGCCAGCAGCCCCGAGGGGGGGGCAAATCAGCCCCAGCATTTT
- | TRBJ2-6 | TRBV6-5 | - | CASTGWYGANVLTF | TGTGCCAGCACAGGATGGTACGGGGCCAACGTCCTGACTTTC
TRBD2 | TRBJ2-1 | TRBV9 | once | CASSAGTSGSGIKQFF | TGTGCCAGCAGCGCAGGGACTAGCGGGAGTGGTATTAAGCAGTTCTTC
TRBD2 | TRBJ2-1 | TRBV5-4 | - | CASSLKRTSVNEQFF | TGTGCCAGCAGCTTGAAAAGGACTAGCGTGAATGAGCAGTTCTTC
- | TRBJ1-1 | TRBV28 | few | CASSPRGSAEAFF | TGTGCCAGCAGTCCCAGGGGTTCTGCTGAAGCTTTCTTT
- | TRBJ2-7 | TRBV27 | few | CASSPPAGVDEQYF | TGTGCCAGCAGTCCCCCAGCGGGCGTGGACGAGCAGTACTTC
- | TRBJ1-1 | TRBV5-4 | few | CASSLIAGNEAFF | TGTGCCAGCAGCTTGATTGCAGGAAATGAAGCTTTCTTT
- | TRBJ2-5 | TRBV18 | few | CASSQTGQETQYF | TGTGCCAGCTCACAAACAGGGCAGGAGACCCAGTACTTC
- | TRBJ2-7 | TRBV28 | few | CASSPPGSGVYEQYF | TGTGCCAGCAGTCCCCCCGGGAGTGGGGTCTACGAGCAGTACTTC
- | TRBJ1-5 | TRBV10-3 | - | CAISVLENQPQHF | TGTGCCATCAGTGTCCTGGAGAATCAGCCCCAGCATTTT
TRBD1 | TRBJ1-4 | TRBV6-5 | - | CASTLRQGGKLFF | TGTGCCAGCACCCTTAGACAGGGAGGAAAACTGTTTTTT
- | TRBJ2-5 | TRBV9 | few | CASSPRSGETQYF | TGTGCCAGCAGCCCTAGAAGTGGAGAGACCCAGTACTTC
TRBD2 | TRBJ2-5 | TRBV7-9 | - | CASSSPSGGQETQYF | TGTGCCAGCAGCTCTCCTAGCGGGGGACAAGAGACCCAGTACTTC
TRBD1 | TRBJ1-1 | TRBV28 | - | CASSYNRGEAFF | TGTGCCAGCAGTTATAACAGGGGTGAAGCTTTCTTT